This paragraph covers one TCR beta chain sequence. Its antigen is currently unknown. V dropped 6 bases and J dropped 6; count of bases not matched to a gene: 5. CDR3 length equals 12 residues. Germline CDR1 reads SNHLY; CDR2 reads FYNNEI. The PCR contained 60 Vbeta and 13 Jbeta primers. Profiling relied on immunoSEQ multiplex PCR, and the TCRdb table lists in-frame clones only, not all of them. The top ten clones hold more than 1.3% of a sample with 84,000 or so clones, about 80% of them seen once. The sample is drawn from a study of cytomegalovirus exposure and HLA in healthy donors. Findings of the study overall: An apparent linkage of common viral pathogens to several of the most significant clusters emerged in a later analysis. CMV serostatus alone was available as immune exposure information.

The chain combines TRBV2 with TRBJ2-7, with 7 positions matching TRBD1. This TCR came from a male donor in good health and CMV-seronegative. The source material was PBMCs. The CDR3 DNA reads as TGTGCCAGCAGGGGGGACAGTCGCGAGCAGTACTTC. Translation gives CASRGDSREQYF.